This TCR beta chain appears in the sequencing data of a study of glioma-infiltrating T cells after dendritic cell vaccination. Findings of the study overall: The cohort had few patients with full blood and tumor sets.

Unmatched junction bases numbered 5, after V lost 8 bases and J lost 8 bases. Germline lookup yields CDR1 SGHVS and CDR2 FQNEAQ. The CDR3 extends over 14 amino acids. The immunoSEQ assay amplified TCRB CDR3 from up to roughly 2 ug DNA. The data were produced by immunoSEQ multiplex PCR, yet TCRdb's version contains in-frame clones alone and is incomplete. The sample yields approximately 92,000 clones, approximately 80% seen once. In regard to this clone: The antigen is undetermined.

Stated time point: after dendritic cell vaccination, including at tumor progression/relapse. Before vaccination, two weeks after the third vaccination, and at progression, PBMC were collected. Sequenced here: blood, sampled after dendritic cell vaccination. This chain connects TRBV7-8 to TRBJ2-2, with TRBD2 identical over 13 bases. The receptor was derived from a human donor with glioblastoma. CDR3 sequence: CASGGLAGRGELFF. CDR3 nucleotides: TGTGCCAGCGGGGGACTAGCGGGGAGGGGGGAGCTGTTTTTT.